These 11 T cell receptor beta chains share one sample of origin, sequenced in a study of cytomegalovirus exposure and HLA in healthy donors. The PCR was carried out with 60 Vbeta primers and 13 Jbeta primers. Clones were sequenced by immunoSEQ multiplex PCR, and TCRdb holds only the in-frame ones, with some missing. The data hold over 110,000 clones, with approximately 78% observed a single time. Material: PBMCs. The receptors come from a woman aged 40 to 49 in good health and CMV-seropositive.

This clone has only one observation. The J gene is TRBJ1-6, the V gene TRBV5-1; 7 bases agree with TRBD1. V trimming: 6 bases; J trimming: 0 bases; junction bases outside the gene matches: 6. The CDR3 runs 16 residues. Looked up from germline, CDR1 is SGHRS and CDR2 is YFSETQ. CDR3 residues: CASTRDSPSYNSPLHF. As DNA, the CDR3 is TGCGCCAGCACCCGGGACAGTCCCTCCTATAATTCACCCCTCCACTTT.

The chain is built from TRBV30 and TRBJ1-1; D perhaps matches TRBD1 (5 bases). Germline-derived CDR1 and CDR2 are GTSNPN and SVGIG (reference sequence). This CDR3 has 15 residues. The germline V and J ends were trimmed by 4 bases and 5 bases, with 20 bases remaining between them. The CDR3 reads CAWIKPGRGWTEAFF. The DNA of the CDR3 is TGTGCCTGGATTAAGCCAGGGCGAGGTTGGACTGAAGCTTTCTTT.

CDR3 protein: CASTRTPGLNTEAFF. DNA for the CDR3: TGTGCCAGCACCAGGACACCGGGTCTGAACACTGAAGCTTTCTTT. V gene TRBV28 combines with J gene TRBJ1-1, with D perhaps matching TRBD1 (5 bases). Germline CDR1 and CDR2: MDHEN and SYDVKM. The CDR3 runs to 15 residues. Between the trimmed V and J ends, which lost 7 bases and 0 bases, there was a span of 15 bases.

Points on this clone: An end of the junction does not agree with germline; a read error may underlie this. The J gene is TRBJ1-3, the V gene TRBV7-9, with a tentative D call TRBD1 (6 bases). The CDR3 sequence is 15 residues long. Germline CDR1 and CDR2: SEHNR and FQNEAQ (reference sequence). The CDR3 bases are TGTTCCAGCAGCTTACGGGGGGGCGCTGGAAACACCATATATTTT. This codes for CSSSLRGGAGNTIYF.

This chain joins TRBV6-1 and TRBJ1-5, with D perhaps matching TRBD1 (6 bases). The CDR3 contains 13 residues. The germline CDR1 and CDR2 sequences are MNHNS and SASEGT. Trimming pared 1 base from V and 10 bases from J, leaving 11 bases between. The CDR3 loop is CASSEEAGAPQHF. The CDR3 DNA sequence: TGTGCCAGCAGTGAAGAAGCAGGGGCACCCCAGCATTTT.

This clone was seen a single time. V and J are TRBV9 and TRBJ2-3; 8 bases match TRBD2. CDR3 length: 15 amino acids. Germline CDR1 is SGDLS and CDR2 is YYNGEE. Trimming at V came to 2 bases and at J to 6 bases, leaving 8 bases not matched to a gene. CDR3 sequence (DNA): TGTGCCAGCAGCGTCACCGGGACTAGATTTGATACGCAGTATTTT. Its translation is CASSVTGTRFDTQYF. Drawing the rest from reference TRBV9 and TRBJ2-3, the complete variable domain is DSGVTQTPKHLITATGQRVTLRCSPRSGDLSVYWYQQSLDQGLQFLIQYYNGEERAKGNILERFSAQQFPDLHSELNLSSLELGDSALYFCASSVTGTRFDTQYFGPGTRLTVL.

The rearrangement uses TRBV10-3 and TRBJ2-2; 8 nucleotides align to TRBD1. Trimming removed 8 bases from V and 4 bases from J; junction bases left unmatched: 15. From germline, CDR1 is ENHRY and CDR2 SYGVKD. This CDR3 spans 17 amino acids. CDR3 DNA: TGTGCCATCCGGGGCTCCACCAGGGGGCGCGGCACCGGGGAGCTGTTTTTT. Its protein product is CAIRGSTRGRGTGELFF.

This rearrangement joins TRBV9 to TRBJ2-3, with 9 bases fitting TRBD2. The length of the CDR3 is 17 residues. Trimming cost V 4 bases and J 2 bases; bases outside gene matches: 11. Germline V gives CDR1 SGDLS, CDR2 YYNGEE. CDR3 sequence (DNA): TGTGCCAGCAGCTCCTTTGGCGGGAGGGGGGTCACAGATACGCAGTATTTT. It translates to CASSSFGGRGVTDTQYF.

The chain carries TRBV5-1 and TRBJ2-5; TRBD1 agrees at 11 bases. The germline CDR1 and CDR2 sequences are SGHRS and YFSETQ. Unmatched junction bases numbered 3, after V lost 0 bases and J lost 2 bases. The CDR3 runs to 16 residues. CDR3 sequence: CASSLAGQGEQETQYF. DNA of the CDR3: TGCGCCAGCAGCTTGGCGGGACAGGGGGAACAAGAGACCCAGTACTTC.

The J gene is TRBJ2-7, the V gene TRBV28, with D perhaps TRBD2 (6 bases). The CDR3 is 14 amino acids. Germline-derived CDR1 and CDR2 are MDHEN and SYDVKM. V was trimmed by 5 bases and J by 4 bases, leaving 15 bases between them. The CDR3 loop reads CASSRKGLPYEQYF. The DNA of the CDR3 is TGTGCCAGCAGTAGGAAGGGACTCCCATACGAGCAGTACTTC.

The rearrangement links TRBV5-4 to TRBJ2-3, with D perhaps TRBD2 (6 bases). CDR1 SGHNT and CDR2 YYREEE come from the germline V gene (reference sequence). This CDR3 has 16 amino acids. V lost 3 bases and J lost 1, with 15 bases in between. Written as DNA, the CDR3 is TGTGCCAGCAGCTCCCCGGGGCGGGGCCGCACAGATACGCAGTATTTT. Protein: CASSSPGRGRTDTQYF.